One and the same sample provided the 17 T cell receptor beta chains below, sequenced in a study of identical twins (dated by TCRdb to the mid-2010s). The library was prepared using 5' RACE. The sample was run on an Illumina HiSeq 2000. Through fastp at Q25 and MiXCR, TCRdb rebuilt clones from the public reads, retaining in-frame beta chains. Every entry covers one CDR3 protein and lists the most common genes and DNA from its rows. Counted in this sample were under 500,000 distinct CDR3 sequences; roughly an eighth of them appeared once. About 0.97% of the sample is held by the ten biggest clonotypes. This sample was also put to use in a study of yellow fever vaccine responses in identical twins.

The sample taken for sequencing was CD4+ T cells sorted from blood. The receptors here all came from a woman between 18 and 30 years old in good health.

The J gene is TRBJ2-3, the V gene TRBV6-1; TRBD2 aligns across 10 bases. The germline gives CDR1 MNHNS, CDR2 SASEGT. The CDR3 length is 13 residues. V was pared by 9 bases and J by 5 bases, with 5 bases of the junction left unmatched. This chain's CDR3 is CASKRGGEDTQYF. The DNA for the CDR3 is TGTGCCAGTAAGCGGGGGGGCGAAGATACGCAGTATTTT.

The gene calls are TRBV5-1 and TRBJ2-1, with unresolved D. Germline loops: CDR1 SGHRS, CDR2 YFSETQ. V lost 0 bases and J 8 bases, leaving 12 bases between the germline ends. The CDR3 totals 14 residues. The CDR3 is CASSLVGSLDEQFF. For the CDR3, the DNA is TGCGCCAGCAGCTTGGTAGGTAGTCTTGATGAGCAGTTCTTC.

This clonotype showed up just once. This chain uses TRBV19 with TRBJ1-1, with 10 positions matching TRBD1. V gave up 3 bases and J gave up 3 bases; unmatched junction bases: 10. CDR3 length: 17 amino acids. Germline V gene sequence: CDR1 LNHDA, CDR2 SQIVND (reference sequence). CDR3 sequence: CASSMGTGVGVDTEAFF. As DNA, the CDR3 is TGTGCCAGTAGTATGGGGACAGGGGTGGGTGTCGACACTGAAGCTTTCTTT. Full variable domain (outside the CDR3, taken from reference TRBV19 and TRBJ1-1): DGGITQSPKYLFRKEGQNVTLSCEQNLNHDAMYWYRQDPGQGLRLIYYSQIVNDFQKGDIAEGYSVSREKKESFPLTVTSAQKNPTAFYLCASSMGTGVGVDTEAFFGQGTRLTVV.

CDR3 in amino acids: CASSQSEIYEQYF. Written as DNA, the CDR3 is TGCGCCAGCAGTCAATCAGAGATTTACGAGCAGTACTTC. The V and J genes are TRBV23-1 and TRBJ2-7; D is undetermined. TRBV23-1 is labeled an ORF, and its function is uncertain. The CDR3 totals 13 residues. The V end was cut by 0 bases, the J end by 4 bases, with 7 bases between.

This chain links TRBV5-1 with TRBJ1-5; D gene uncertain. Germline lookup yields CDR1 SGHRS and CDR2 YFSETQ. V shed 0 bases and J shed 3 bases, with 4 bases lying between them. The CDR3 consists of 13 residues. CDR3: CASSLEFNQPQHF. The CDR3 DNA follows: TGCGCCAGCAGCTTGGAGTTCAATCAGCCCCAGCATTTT.

In this sample, this clonotype turned up a few times. This chain connects TRBV29-1 to TRBJ2-7; 7 bases agree with TRBD1. V shed 6 bases and J 2 bases; nucleotides not matched to a gene: 7. The length of the CDR3 is 13 residues. In germline, CDR1 is SQVTM, CDR2 ANQGSEA. The chain's CDR3 is CSVGGLGAYEQYF. The CDR3 region has the DNA TGCAGCGTAGGGGGCCTCGGGGCCTACGAGCAGTACTTC.

In DNA form, the CDR3 reads TGTGCCAGTCCGAAGAAAGGGTCCACTGAAGCTTTCTTT. Translated: CASPKKGSTEAFF. The chain links TRBV28 to TRBJ1-1; D not resolved. The CDR3 sequence is 13 residues long. CDR1 is MDHEN and CDR2 is SYDVKM in the germline V gene. The germline V and J ends were trimmed by 9 bases and 4 bases, with 15 bases remaining between them.

This chain joins TRBV28 and TRBJ1-6; D unclear. Germline V gives CDR1 MDHEN, CDR2 SYDVKM. This CDR3 contains 13 residues. Trimming pared 5 bases from V and 8 bases from J, leaving 10 bases between. CDR3 in DNA: TGTGCCAGCAGTGCTAGGGAGGATTCACCCCTCCACTTT. This encodes CASSAREDSPLHF.

This chain connects TRBV11-3 to TRBJ2-1, with 12 bases lining up with TRBD2. With 5 bases clipped from V and 7 bases from J, the junction kept 18 bases outside the gene matches. This CDR3 contains 19 residues. Germline-derived CDR1 and CDR2 are SGHNT and YENEEA. The CDR3 nucleotides read TGTGCCAGCAGCCCGAGGGTTCTAGCGGGAGGGCCCCTAGGAAATGAGCAGTTCTTC. Translation gives CASSPRVLAGGPLGNEQFF.

This clonotype was recorded a few times. The chain recombines TRBV5-1 with TRBJ1-1, with 8 nucleotides matching TRBD1. The V gene's germline CDR1 is SGHRS and CDR2 YFSETQ. This CDR3 spans 16 amino acids. V lost 4 bases, J lost 6 bases, and 14 bases stayed unmatched. The CDR3 DNA sequence: TGCGCCAGCAGCCCAAACAGGGGGGTCGCGAGTGCTGAAGCTTTCTTT. This gives the protein CASSPNRGVASAEAFF.

This clonotype was counted a few times. The chain combines TRBV7-9 with TRBJ2-2; D unresolved. Trimming cost V 3 bases and J 1 base, with 6 bases left between them. From germline, CDR1 is SEHNR and CDR2 FQNEAQ (reference sequence). The CDR3 contains 14 residues. The CDR3 loop reads CASSLWQNTGELFF. CDR3 in DNA: TGTGCCAGCAGCTTGTGGCAGAACACCGGGGAGCTGTTTTTT.

This clonotype has just a few counts. The chain has TRBV6-1 and TRBJ2-5, with D unclear. Per germline, CDR1 MNHNS and CDR2 SASEGT. The V end lost 6 bases, the J end lost 5 bases, and 16 bases lay between the germline ends. The CDR3 runs 14 residues. CDR3 sequence reads: CASSHGQVGETQYF. In nucleotides, the CDR3 is TGTGCCAGCAGCCACGGGCAGGTTGGGGAGACCCAGTACTTC.

There are a few counts of this clonotype. CDR3 sequence (DNA): TGTGCCAGCAGTTTTTCCCGGACGGGAGGGCTTAGGGAGCAGTACTTC. Translated, it gives CASSFSRTGGLREQYF. The rearrangement uses TRBV11-2 and TRBJ2-7, with 8 bases aligning to TRBD2. Looked up from germline, CDR1 is SGHAT and CDR2 is FQNNGV. V lost 6 bases and J lost 7; bases outside the gene matches: 17. CDR3 length: 16 residues.

The chain uses TRBV4-1 and TRBJ2-3, with a possible D match to TRBD2 (5 bases). Deletions cut 4 bases from V and 3 bases from J, with 11 bases between. The germline V gene has CDR1 MGHRA and CDR2 YSYEKL. The CDR3 is 14 amino acids. CDR3 in amino acids: CASSPNGGTDTQYF. The CDR3 nucleotides read TGCGCCAGCAGCCCTAACGGAGGAACAGATACGCAGTATTTT.

In its sample, this clonotype was seen a few times. This chain links TRBV7-9 with TRBJ2-5; 7 bases map to TRBD2. CDR3 length equals 13 residues. Trimming cost V 5 bases and J 7 bases; bases outside gene matches: 7. Germline-derived CDR1 and CDR2 are SEHNR and FQNEAQ (reference sequence). CDR3 protein: CASSQAGFGTQYF. DNA for the CDR3: TGTGCCAGCAGCCAAGCGGGATTTGGGACCCAGTACTTC.

This clonotype has more than one count but fewer than ten. The chain couples TRBV6-2 or TRBV6-3 to TRBJ2-2; 7 nucleotides align to TRBD2. This CDR3 has 14 amino acids. The V gene end was trimmed by 2 bases and the J gene end by 6 bases; junction bases not matched to a gene: 3. Germline loops: CDR1 MNHEY, CDR2 SVGEGT. The DNA of the CDR3 is TGTGCCAGCAGTTACCCTAGCGGTCCCGGGGAGCTGTTTTTT. Its protein product is CASSYPSGPGELFF.

This clonotype was found a few times. The rearrangement links TRBV7-9 to TRBJ2-2, with 7 positions matching TRBD1. Germline lookup yields CDR1 SEHNR and CDR2 FQNEAQ (reference sequence). CDR3 length: 15 amino acids. V lost 5 bases to trimming and J lost 4 bases; unmatched junction nucleotides: 7. The CDR3 spells CASSKRQGPTGELFF. For the CDR3, the DNA is TGTGCCAGCAGCAAGCGACAGGGCCCCACCGGGGAGCTGTTTTTT.